Presented here are 15 T cell receptor beta chains from one specimen sequenced in a study of blood T cell repertoires in COVID-19. TCRdb's table, derived via immunoSEQ multiplex PCR, lists solely in-frame clones and lacks some. Of over 120,000 clones listed, about three quarters are singletons. Material for sequencing was peripheral blood. The origin of the receptors is a woman at least 80 years old with active or convalescent COVID-19.

The sample holds one count of this clone. The gene calls are TRBV28 and TRBJ2-2; D is unclear. Germline V gene lookup returns CDR1 MDHEN and CDR2 SYDVKM. The germline V and J ends were trimmed by 5 bases and 1 base, with 11 bases remaining between them. The CDR3 totals 15 residues. The CDR3 sequence is CASSRRLQNTGELFF. In nucleotides, the CDR3 is TGTGCCAGCAGTAGACGACTTCAGAACACCGGGGAGCTGTTTTTT. The full variable domain, completed using reference TRBV28 and TRBJ2-2, is DVKVTQSSRYLVKRTGEKVFLECVQDMDHENMFWYRQDPGLGLRLIYFSYDVKMKEKGDIPEGYSVSREKKERFSLILESASTNQTSMYLCASSRRLQNTGELFFGEGSRLTVL.

This chain uses TRBV2 with TRBJ1-2; D call uncertain. CDR1 and CDR2 (germline): SNHLY, FYNNEI. Trimming cost V 6 bases and J 2 bases, with 16 bases left between them. The CDR3 runs to 15 residues. The CDR3 loop reads CASRNHPGQNYGYTF. CDR3 nucleotide sequence: TGTGCCAGCAGGAATCACCCGGGTCAAAACTATGGCTACACCTTC.

This sequence joins TRBV6-5 and TRBJ1-1; D not resolved. Trimming removed 6 bases from V and 9 bases from J, with 23 bases in between. The CDR3 has 15 amino acids. Germline CDR1 reads MNHEY; CDR2 reads SVGAGI. The CDR3 loop reads CASSVHFRGDPQAFF. The CDR3 bases are TGTGCCAGCAGCGTACATTTCCGGGGTGATCCCCAAGCTTTCTTT.

V is TRBV6-2 or TRBV6-3 and J is TRBJ1-4, with 8 bases lining up with TRBD1. Germline trimming cut 6 bases from V and 3 bases from J; bases unmatched to any gene: 9. The CDR3 is 16 residues long. CDR1 and CDR2 (germline): MNHEY, SVGEGT. The CDR3 DNA sequence: TGTGCCAGCAGCACCGGGACAGGCCTTGCTAATGAAAAACTGTTTTTT. Its protein product is CASSTGTGLANEKLFF.

The CDR3 loop is CASSIAATGASEKLFF. The CDR3 DNA is TGTGCCAGTAGTATAGCCGCGACAGGGGCCTCGGAAAAACTGTTTTTT. J is TRBJ1-4 and V is TRBV19; 8 nucleotides match TRBD1. The germline CDR1 and CDR2 sequences are LNHDA and SQIVND (reference sequence). The ends lost 1 base at V and 8 bases at J; junction bases unmatched: 9. This CDR3 has 16 amino acids.

This clone has a handful of counts. The rearrangement uses TRBV28 and TRBJ1-5, with 12 bases that match TRBD1. This CDR3 is built from 16 residues. J was trimmed by 5 bases and V by 5 bases; bases with no gene match: 7. Germline CDR1 and CDR2: MDHEN and SYDVKM. The CDR3 reads CASSPAGQGAYQPQHF. The CDR3 DNA sequence: TGTGCCAGCAGTCCAGCGGGACAGGGGGCTTATCAGCCCCAGCATTTT.

The V and J genes are TRBV5-4 and TRBJ1-6; TRBD1 is a possible D gene (6 bases). The CDR3 contains 14 residues. Germline CDR1 SGHNT, CDR2 YYREEE (reference sequence). Trimming shortened V by 4 bases and J by 7 bases, and 12 bases separated the two germline ends. For the CDR3, the DNA is TGTGCCAGCAGCGTTGGACAGAGGAATTCACCCCTCCACTTT. Translating gives CASSVGQRNSPLHF.

Regarding this clone: Other DNA sequences in this specimen translate into the identical CDR3. The rearrangement links TRBV4-2 to TRBJ1-5; 7 nucleotides line up with TRBD1. Losses at the gene ends were 3 bases for V and 8 bases for J; bases not matched to a gene: 4. The CDR3 covers 13 residues. From germline, CDR1 is LGHNA and CDR2 YNFKEQ. CDR3 sequence: CASSQRTGEPQHF. The CDR3 DNA reads TGTGCCAGCAGCCAGAGGACAGGTGAGCCCCAGCATTTT.

This rearrangement joins TRBV7-2 to TRBJ2-7, with unresolved D. Germline CDR1 reads SGHTA; CDR2 reads FQGNSA. The CDR3 extends over 15 amino acids. Deletions cut 1 base from V and 1 base from J, with 11 bases between. CDR3 protein: CASSLDLISSYEQYF. CDR3 nucleotide sequence: TGTGCCAGCAGCTTAGATTTGATTAGTTCCTACGAGCAGTACTTC.

The chain recombines TRBV14 with TRBJ1-4; D is perhaps TRBD1 (6 bases). This CDR3 has 13 amino acids. V lost 1 base to trimming and J lost 9 bases, with 9 bases between them. Germline CDR1 SGHDN, CDR2 FVKESK. The CDR3 here is CASSQVGAQKLFF. DNA of the CDR3: TGTGCCAGCAGCCAAGTGGGGGCGCAAAAACTGTTTTTT. Combining the CDR3 with reference TRBV14 and TRBJ1-4 gives the whole variable domain EAGVTQFPSHSVIEKGQTVTLRCDPISGHDNLYWYRRVMGKEIKFLLHFVKESKQDESGMPNNRFLAERTGGTYSTLKVQPAELEDSGVYFCASSQVGAQKLFFGSGTQLSVL.

The chain is built from TRBV7-2 and TRBJ1-3; TRBD1 is a possible D gene (5 bases). V dropped 4 bases and J dropped 4 bases, with 8 bases sitting between them. There are 13 residues in the CDR3. The germline V gene encodes CDR1 SGHTA and CDR2 FQGNSA. The CDR3: CASSSYRGNTIYF. CDR3 in DNA: TGTGCCAGCAGCTCCTACAGGGGAAACACCATATATTTT.

The chain is built from TRBV6-6 and TRBJ2-2; 13 bases line up with TRBD2. Germline V CDR1 and CDR2: MNHNY, SVGAGI (reference sequence). The CDR3 extends over 16 amino acids. The ends lost 6 bases at V and 0 bases at J; junction bases unmatched: 1. This chain's CDR3 is CASRTSGGTNTGELFF. Written as DNA, the CDR3 is TGTGCCAGCAGGACTAGCGGGGGGACGAACACCGGGGAGCTGTTTTTT.

The chain recombines TRBV2 with TRBJ2-7, with 8 bases fitting TRBD2. Trimming removed 8 bases from V and 5 bases from J; junction bases left unmatched: 17. The CDR3 loop spans 16 amino acids. Germline V gene sequence: CDR1 SNHLY, CDR2 FYNNEI. The CDR3 DNA is TGTGCCAGCGAGTACGGGGGGGTACGCTCAAGCGACGAGCAGTACTTC. This encodes CASEYGGVRSSDEQYF.

The chain carries TRBV4-2 and TRBJ2-5; 10 bases match TRBD2. CDR1 and CDR2 (germline): LGHNA, YNFKEQ. V was clipped by 2 bases and J by 7 bases; unmatched bases: 7. The CDR3 is made up of 15 amino acids. The CDR3 DNA sequence: TGTGCCAGCAGCCAAAGCGGGGGGGGACCCCCGACCCAGTACTTC. Protein: CASSQSGGGPPTQYF.

The V gene is TRBV7-2, the J gene TRBJ2-5, with D perhaps TRBD2 (6 bases). Per the germline V gene, CDR1 is SGHTA and CDR2 is FQGNSA. Trimming removed 5 bases at V and 2 bases at J, with 12 bases between. There are 14 residues in the CDR3. DNA for the CDR3: TGTGCCAGCAGCCGGGACTTCAGGCAAGAGACCCAGTACTTC. Amino acids: CASSRDFRQETQYF.